This TCR beta chain came from a study of shared clonotypes between healthy human individuals. Study in general: Participating donors consisted of two women and three men aged 18 to 49.

Running of the assay took place at deep level. Repertoires were generated with immunoSEQ multiplex PCR, while TCRdb's copy carries only in-frame clones and drops some. The sample lists around 750,000 clones, about 74% occurring once. Germline values: CDR1 GTSNPN, CDR2 SVGIG (reference sequence). This CDR3 spans 14 amino acids. V lost 1 base to trimming and J lost 4 bases; unmatched junction nucleotides: 2. Sequenced sample: memory CD4+ T cells sorted from blood. Subset indicated: CD45RA-negative fraction. The TCR originated in a woman under 40 in good health. The chain couples TRBV30 to TRBJ1-5; 9 positions agree with TRBD1. The CDR3: CAWSAGQGNQPQHF. The DNA for the CDR3 is TGTGCCTGGAGTGCGGGACAGGGTAATCAGCCCCAGCATTTT.